These 23 T cell receptor beta chains were all obtained from the same sample, sequenced in a study of T cell changes during pregnancy in multiple sclerosis. Only in-frame clones appear in the TCRdb table, and some are missing; sequencing was by immunoSEQ multiplex PCR. The sample has tens of thousands of clones; roughly 92% are singletons. The starting material was CD4+ T cells from peripheral blood mononuclear cells, obtained in the third trimester of pregnancy. The receptor set was obtained from a female donor with multiple sclerosis, enrolled in a pregnancy study.

This clone was detected a few times. The chain carries TRBV7-2 and TRBJ1-2; 7 bases match TRBD1. Germline assignment: CDR1 SGHTA and CDR2 FQGNSA. The J segment lost 4 bases and the V segment lost 5 bases, leaving 4 bases of the junction unmatched. There are 13 residues in the CDR3. The CDR3 DNA follows: TGTGCCAGCAGCCTGGGACAGTTCTATGGCTACACCTTC. Protein product: CASSLGQFYGYTF.

This clone was detected once. The chain carries TRBV27 and TRBJ1-5; D is ambiguous. The CDR3 is made up of 12 amino acids. V was cut by 7 bases and J by 7 bases, with 11 bases left in between. CDR1 is MNHEY and CDR2 is SMNVEV in the germline V gene (reference sequence). CDR3 nucleotides: TGTGCCAGCACTACCACCGGGCAGCCCCAGCATTTT. Amino acids: CASTTTGQPQHF.

The V gene is TRBV5-6, the J gene TRBJ2-2; 9 bases map to TRBD2. The CDR3 length is 16 residues. Trimming removed 6 bases from V and 6 bases from J; junction bases left unmatched: 12. From germline, CDR1 is SGHDT and CDR2 YYEEEE. The CDR3 coding sequence is TGTGCCAGCAAATCTGCGGGGGGGCGATGGGCCGGGGAGCTGTTTTTT. It is translated as CASKSAGGRWAGELFF.

The chain links TRBV5-4 to TRBJ1-5, with a weak D call TRBD1 (5 bases). Germline values: CDR1 SGHNT, CDR2 YYREEE (reference sequence). The CDR3 has 15 amino acids. The V gene lost 0 bases and the J gene lost 1 base, with 8 bases spanning the gap. CDR3 amino acids: CASSLGQGSNQPQHF. The CDR3 coding sequence is TGTGCCAGCAGCTTGGGTCAGGGAAGCAATCAGCCCCAGCATTTT.

This chain's CDR3 is CASSLIQGWDTEAFF. For the CDR3, the DNA is TGTGCCAGCAGCTTAATACAGGGATGGGACACTGAAGCTTTCTTT. The chain is built from TRBV7-2 and TRBJ1-1; D is perhaps TRBD1 (6 bases). V was trimmed by 2 bases and J by 3 bases, leaving 13 bases between them. The germline CDR1 and CDR2 sequences are SGHTA and FQGNSA. The CDR3 spans 15 residues.

The V and J genes are TRBV5-1 and TRBJ1-1; 8 bases map to TRBD1. The V gene's germline CDR1 is SGHRS and CDR2 YFSETQ. The CDR3 is made up of 17 amino acids. V lost 4 bases and J lost 0; bases outside the gene matches: 11. In DNA, the CDR3 is TGCGCCAGCAGCACCGGGGACAGGTCTTGGGTGAACACTGAAGCTTTCTTT. This encodes CASSTGDRSWVNTEAFF.

The chain couples TRBV19 to TRBJ1-3, with unresolved D. The CDR3 has 16 amino acids. CDR1 LNHDA and CDR2 SQIVND come from the germline V gene (reference sequence). The V gene lost 1 base and the J gene lost 0 bases, with 10 bases spanning the gap. CDR3 amino acids: CASSIGPGASGNTIYF. CDR3 in DNA: TGTGCCAGTAGTATAGGACCAGGTGCCTCTGGAAACACCATATATTTT.

This chain connects TRBV6-5 to TRBJ1-5, with D unresolved. The CDR3 sequence is 16 residues long. Germline V lookup: CDR1 MNHEY, CDR2 SVGAGI. V lost 4 bases to trimming and J lost 4 bases, with 17 bases between them. CDR3 nucleotide sequence: TGTGCCAGCAGTTCCTTCGGACGGTCGGGGAATCAGCCCCAGCATTTT. Its translation is CASSSFGRSGNQPQHF.

The chain carries TRBV7-2 and TRBJ2-1, with TRBD2 matching 9 bases. Per the germline V gene, CDR1 is SGHTA and CDR2 is FQGNSA. V was pared by 5 bases and J by 0 bases, with 8 bases of the junction left unmatched. The CDR3 is 17 residues long. CDR3 in DNA: TGTGCCAGCAGCGCCCACCCGCGGGGGGGCTCCTACAATGAGCAGTTCTTC. It translates to CASSAHPRGGSYNEQFF.

This clone appeared once. The chain uses TRBV30 and TRBJ2-7; a weak D match, TRBD2 (5 bases). Looked up from germline, CDR1 is GTSNPN and CDR2 is SVGIG (reference sequence). The CDR3 is 11 residues long. Trimming pared 6 bases from V and 7 bases from J, leaving 13 bases between. The CDR3 DNA reads as TGTGCCTGCCGGAGGTCGGGGGAGCAGTACTTC. This gives the protein CACRRSGEQYF.

This sequence joins TRBV7-2 and TRBJ2-1, with 9 bases fitting TRBD2. Germline trimming cut 7 bases from V and 3 bases from J; bases unmatched to any gene: 7. The germline V gene has CDR1 SGHTA and CDR2 FQGNSA. CDR3 length: 15 residues. CDR3 DNA sequence: TGTGCCAGCAACGAAAGGCGGGGGGGCTACAATGAGCAGTTCTTC. Translated, it gives CASNERRGGYNEQFF.

As DNA, the CDR3 is TGCACCAGCAGCCAAGATCGGGGGGGAGGTGCAACTAATGAAAAACTGTTTTTT. This encodes CTSSQDRGGGATNEKLFF. This rearrangement joins TRBV1 to TRBJ1-4. TRBV1 is an annotated pseudogene. This CDR3 contains 18 residues.

The chain employs TRBV7-2 and TRBJ2-1; 8 nucleotides line up with TRBD2. V lost 5 bases to trimming and J lost 4 bases; unmatched junction nucleotides: 7. The CDR3 runs to 15 residues. Germline assignment: CDR1 SGHTA and CDR2 FQGNSA. CDR3: CASSHSAGVYNEQFF. The CDR3 nucleotides are TGTGCCAGCAGCCACTCAGCGGGGGTATACAATGAGCAGTTCTTC.

This sequence joins TRBV21-1 and TRBJ2-2; TRBD2, the table's D call, lacks a check against the DNA. TRBV21-1 is a pseudogene segment. The CDR3 contains 19 residues. The DNA of the CDR3 is TGTGCCAGCGGCCTAGCATCCTACTCCTCCCTATTGAACACCGGGGAGCTGTTTTTT. Protein product: CASGLASYSSLLNTGELFF.

This chain connects TRBV11-2 to TRBJ1-2, with D possibly being TRBD1 (5 bases). The V and J ends lost 0 bases and 5 bases respectively, with 10 bases between them. This CDR3 is 14 amino acids long. Germline loops: CDR1 SGHAT, CDR2 FQNNGV. This CDR3 reads CASSLDRGVYGYTF. CDR3 nucleotide sequence: TGTGCCAGCAGCTTAGATCGGGGGGTTTATGGCTACACCTTC.

The CDR3 DNA reads as TGTGCCAGTAGCCTTACCAACTTAGGGGCCACTGAAGCTTTCTTT. Translated, it gives CASSLTNLGATEAFF. The chain uses TRBV19 and TRBJ1-1, with a weak D call TRBD1 (5 bases). Trimming removed 6 bases at V and 4 bases at J, with 18 bases between. The CDR3 has 15 amino acids. Germline lookup yields CDR1 LNHDA and CDR2 SQIVND (reference sequence).

V gene TRBV30 combines with J gene TRBJ2-7, with D possibly being TRBD1 (5 bases). The ends were cut back, 1 base at V and 5 bases at J, with 12 bases in the middle. This CDR3 has 13 residues. Germline-derived CDR1 and CDR2 are GTSNPN and SVGIG (reference sequence). The CDR3 reads CAWSAGMVDEQYF. CDR3 coding DNA: TGTGCCTGGAGTGCAGGGATGGTAGACGAGCAGTACTTC.

The V and J genes are TRBV25-1 and TRBJ2-7, with D perhaps matching TRBD2 (5 bases). This CDR3 has 13 amino acids. With 5 bases removed from V and 2 bases from J, the gap between germline ends came to 10 bases. Germline V gives CDR1 MGHDK, CDR2 SYGVNS. CDR3 sequence reads: CASSRPGAYEQYF. In nucleotides, the CDR3 is TGTGCCAGCAGTCGTCCCGGGGCCTACGAGCAGTACTTC.

This rearrangement joins TRBV29-1 to TRBJ1-2; D may be TRBD1 (5 bases). The CDR3 is made up of 14 amino acids. Germline V CDR1 and CDR2: SQVTM, ANQGSEA. Trimming cost V 7 bases and J 8 bases, with 23 bases left between them. The CDR3 is CSAPESGRRAGYTF. Written as DNA, the CDR3 is TGCAGCGCCCCAGAATCTGGCCGCAGGGCCGGCTACACCTTC.

The chain couples TRBV10-3 to TRBJ1-1; possibly TRBD1 for D (6 bases). The germline V gene has CDR1 ENHRY and CDR2 SYGVKD. The CDR3 is 13 residues long. V lost 5 bases and J 5 bases, leaving 12 bases between the germline ends. CDR3 sequence: CAISSGAYTEAFF. As DNA, the CDR3 is TGTGCCATCAGTTCAGGGGCGTATACTGAAGCTTTCTTT.

This clone has at least ten counts. The rearrangement uses TRBV9 and TRBJ2-3; no clear D gene. CDR3 length: 12 residues. Germline V gene data show CDR1 as SGDLS and CDR2 as YYNGEE. Trimming removed 4 bases at V and 5 bases at J, with 8 bases between. The CDR3 loop is CASSPTGDTQYF. The CDR3 nucleotides are TGTGCCAGCAGCCCCACGGGAGATACGCAGTATTTT. Based on the CDR3 plus reference TRBV9 and TRBJ2-3, the full variable domain is DSGVTQTPKHLITATGQRVTLRCSPRSGDLSVYWYQQSLDQGLQFLIQYYNGEERAKGNILERFSAQQFPDLHSELNLSSLELGDSALYFCASSPTGDTQYFGPGTRLTVL.

The chain links TRBV6-5 to TRBJ1-2; 9 bases are a match to TRBD1. This CDR3 contains 15 residues. Germline assignment: CDR1 MNHEY and CDR2 SVGAGI. After removal of 5 bases from V and 9 bases from J, the junction contained 13 bases not matched to a gene. The CDR3 DNA sequence: TGTGCCAGCAGTCGAACAGGGGGCGGGCCACATAGCTACACCTTC. As protein: CASSRTGGGPHSYTF.

The rearrangement joins TRBV18 to TRBJ2-7; TRBD1 is a possible D gene (5 bases). The length of the CDR3 is 14 residues. CDR1 KGHSH and CDR2 LQKENI come from the germline V gene. Trimming stripped 4 bases from V and 0 bases from J, with 10 bases between. DNA for the CDR3: TGTGCCAGCTCACTGGACAAAAGCTCCTACGAGCAGTACTTC. This encodes CASSLDKSSYEQYF. The whole variable domain, remainder taken from reference TRBV18 and TRBJ2-7, is NAGVMQNPRHLVRRRGQEARLRCSPMKGHSHVYWYRQLPEEGLKFMVYLQKENIIDESGMPKERFSAEFPKEGPSILRIQQVVRGDSAAYFCASSLDKSSYEQYFGPGTRLTVT.